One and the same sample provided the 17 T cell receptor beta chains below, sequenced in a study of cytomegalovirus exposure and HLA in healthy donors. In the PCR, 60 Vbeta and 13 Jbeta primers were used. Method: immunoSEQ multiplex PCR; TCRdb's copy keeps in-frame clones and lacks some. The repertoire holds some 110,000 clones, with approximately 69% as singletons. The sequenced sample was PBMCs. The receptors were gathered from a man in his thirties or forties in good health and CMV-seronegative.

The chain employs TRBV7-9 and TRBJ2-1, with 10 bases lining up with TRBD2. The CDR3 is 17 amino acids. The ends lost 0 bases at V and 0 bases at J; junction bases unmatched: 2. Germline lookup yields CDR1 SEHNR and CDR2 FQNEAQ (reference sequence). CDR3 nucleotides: TGTGCCAGCAGCTTAGCCGCTAGCGGGAGCTCCTACAATGAGCAGTTCTTC. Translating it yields CASSLAASGSSYNEQFF.

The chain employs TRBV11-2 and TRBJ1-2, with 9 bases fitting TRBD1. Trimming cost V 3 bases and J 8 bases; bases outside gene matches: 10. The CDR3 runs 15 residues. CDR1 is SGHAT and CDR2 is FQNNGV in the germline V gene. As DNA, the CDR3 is TGTGCCAGCAGCTTGCCCGGGACAGGGATGCGGGGCTACACCTTC. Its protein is CASSLPGTGMRGYTF. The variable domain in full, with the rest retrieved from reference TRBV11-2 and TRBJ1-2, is EAGVAQSPRYKIIEKRQSVAFWCNPISGHATLYWYQQILGQGPKLLIQFQNNGVVDDSQLPKDRFSAERLKGVDSTLKIQPAKLEDSAVYLCASSLPGTGMRGYTFGSGTRLTVV.

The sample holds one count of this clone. The CDR3 is CASSQGQGMNTEAFF. Here the CDR3 DNA reads TGTGCCAGCAGCCAGGGTCAGGGGATGAACACTGAAGCTTTCTTT. The genes are TRBV7-3 and TRBJ1-1; D might be TRBD1 (6 bases). CDR1 is SGHTA and CDR2 is FQGTGA in the germline V gene. V lost 5 bases, J lost 0 bases, and 13 bases lay in between. This CDR3 has 15 amino acids.

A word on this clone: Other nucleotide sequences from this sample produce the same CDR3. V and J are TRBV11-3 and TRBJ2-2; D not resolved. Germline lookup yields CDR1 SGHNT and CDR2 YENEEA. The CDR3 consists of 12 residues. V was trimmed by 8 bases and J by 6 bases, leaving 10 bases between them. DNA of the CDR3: TGTGCCAGCTCCCCCCGCGCCGGGGAGCTGTTTTTT. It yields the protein CASSPRAGELFF.

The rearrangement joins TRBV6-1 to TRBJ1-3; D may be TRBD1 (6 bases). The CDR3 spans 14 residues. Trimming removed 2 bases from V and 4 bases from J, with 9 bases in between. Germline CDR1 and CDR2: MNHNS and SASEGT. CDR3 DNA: TGTGCCAGCAGTGAAACAGGGATGGGAAACACCATATATTTT. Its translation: CASSETGMGNTIYF.

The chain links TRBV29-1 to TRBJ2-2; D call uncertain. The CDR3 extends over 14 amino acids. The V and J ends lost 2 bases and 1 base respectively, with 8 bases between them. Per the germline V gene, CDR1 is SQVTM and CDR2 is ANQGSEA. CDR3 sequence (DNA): TGCAGCGTTGAACCAAGACTGAACACCGGGGAGCTGTTTTTT. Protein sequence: CSVEPRLNTGELFF.

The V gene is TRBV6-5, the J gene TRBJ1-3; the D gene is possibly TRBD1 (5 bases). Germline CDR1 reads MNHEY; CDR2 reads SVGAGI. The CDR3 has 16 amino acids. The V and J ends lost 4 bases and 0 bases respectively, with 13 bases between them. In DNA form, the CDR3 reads TGTGCCAGCAGTTCCTCGGGACTGAACTCTGGAAACACCATATATTTT. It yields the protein CASSSSGLNSGNTIYF.

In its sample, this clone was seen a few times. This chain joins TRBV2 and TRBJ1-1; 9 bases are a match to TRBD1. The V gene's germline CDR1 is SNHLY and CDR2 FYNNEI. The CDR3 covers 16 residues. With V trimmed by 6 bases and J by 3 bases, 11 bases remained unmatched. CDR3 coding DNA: TGTGCCAGCAGACCGGACAGGGGCTTAGGGGACACTGAAGCTTTCTTT. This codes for CASRPDRGLGDTEAFF. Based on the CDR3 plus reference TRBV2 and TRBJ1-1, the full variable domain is EPEVTQTPSHQVTQMGQEVILRCVPISNHLYFYWYRQILGQKVEFLVSFYNNEISEKSEIFDDQFSVERPDGSNFTLKIRSTKLEDSAMYFCASRPDRGLGDTEAFFGQGTRLTVV.

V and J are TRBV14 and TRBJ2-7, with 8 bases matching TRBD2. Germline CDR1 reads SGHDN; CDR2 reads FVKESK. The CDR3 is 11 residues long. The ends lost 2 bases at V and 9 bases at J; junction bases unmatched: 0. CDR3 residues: CASSQSGRQYF. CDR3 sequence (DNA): TGTGCCAGCAGCCAAAGCGGGAGGCAGTACTTC.

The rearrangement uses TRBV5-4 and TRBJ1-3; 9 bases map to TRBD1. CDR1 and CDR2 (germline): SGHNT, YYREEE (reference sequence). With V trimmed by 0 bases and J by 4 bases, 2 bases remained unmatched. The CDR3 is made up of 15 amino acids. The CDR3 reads CASSLGGQGGNTIYF. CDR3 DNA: TGTGCCAGCAGCTTGGGCGGACAGGGGGGAAACACCATATATTTT.

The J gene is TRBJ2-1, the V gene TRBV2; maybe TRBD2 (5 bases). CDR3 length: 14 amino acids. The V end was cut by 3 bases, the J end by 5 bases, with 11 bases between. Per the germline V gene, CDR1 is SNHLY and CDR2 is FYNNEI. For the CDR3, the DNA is TGTGCCAGCAGTGACGGGGTGGGAGACAATGAGCAGTTCTTC. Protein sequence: CASSDGVGDNEQFF.

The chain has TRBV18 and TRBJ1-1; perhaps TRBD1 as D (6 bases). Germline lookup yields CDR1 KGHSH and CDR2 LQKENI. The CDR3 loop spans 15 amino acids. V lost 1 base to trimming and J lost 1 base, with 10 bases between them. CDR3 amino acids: CASSPLSGQNTEAFF. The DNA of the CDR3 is TGTGCCAGCTCACCACTCTCGGGACAGAACACTGAAGCTTTCTTT.

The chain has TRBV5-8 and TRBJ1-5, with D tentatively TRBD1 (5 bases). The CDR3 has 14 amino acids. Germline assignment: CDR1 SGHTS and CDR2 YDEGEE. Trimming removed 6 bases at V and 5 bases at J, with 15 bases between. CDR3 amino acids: CASNNGGGDQPQHF. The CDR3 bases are TGTGCCAGCAACAACGGGGGGGGAGATCAGCCCCAGCATTTT.

CDR3 amino acids: CAWSVQLRQPQHF. In nucleotides, the CDR3 is TGTGCCTGGAGTGTACAGCTTCGTCAGCCCCAGCATTTT. The genes are TRBV30 and TRBJ1-5; D unclear. This CDR3 is built from 13 residues. Trimming took off 0 bases at V and 6 bases at J, with 9 bases between the two ends. Per the germline V gene, CDR1 is GTSNPN and CDR2 is SVGIG (reference sequence).

This CDR3 reads CASSSTSLAPYNEQFF. CDR3 coding DNA: TGTGCCAGCAGCTCTACCTCCCTAGCACCCTACAATGAGCAGTTCTTC. The chain recombines TRBV5-4 with TRBJ2-1, with a weak D call TRBD2 (5 bases). CDR1 is SGHNT, CDR2 YYREEE, per germline (reference sequence). The CDR3 has 16 amino acids. V dropped 3 bases and J dropped 2 bases, with 15 bases sitting between them.

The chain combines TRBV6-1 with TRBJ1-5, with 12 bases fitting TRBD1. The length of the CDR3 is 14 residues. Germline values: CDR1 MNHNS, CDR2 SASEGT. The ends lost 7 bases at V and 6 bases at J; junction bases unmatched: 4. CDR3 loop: CASKGTGGTQPQHF. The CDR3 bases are TGTGCCAGCAAAGGGACAGGGGGCACTCAGCCCCAGCATTTT.

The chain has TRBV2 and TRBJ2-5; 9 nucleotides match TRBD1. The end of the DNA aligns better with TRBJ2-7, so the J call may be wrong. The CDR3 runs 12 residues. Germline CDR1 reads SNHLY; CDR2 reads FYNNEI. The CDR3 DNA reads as TGTGCCGGCAACGACAGGGGGGACGAGCAGTACTTC. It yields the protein CAGNDRGDEQYF.